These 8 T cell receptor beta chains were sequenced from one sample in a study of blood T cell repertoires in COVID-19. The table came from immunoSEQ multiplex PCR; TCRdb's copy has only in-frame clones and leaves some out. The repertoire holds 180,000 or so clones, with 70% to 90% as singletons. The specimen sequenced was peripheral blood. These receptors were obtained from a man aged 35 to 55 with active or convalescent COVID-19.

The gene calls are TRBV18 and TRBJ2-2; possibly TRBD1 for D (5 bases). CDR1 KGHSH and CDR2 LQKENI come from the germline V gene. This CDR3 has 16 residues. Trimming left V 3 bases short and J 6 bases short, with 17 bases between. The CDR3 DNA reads TGTGCCAGCTCACCTACGGCAGGGTCCGGCGCCGGGGAGCTGTTTTTT. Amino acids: CASSPTAGSGAGELFF.

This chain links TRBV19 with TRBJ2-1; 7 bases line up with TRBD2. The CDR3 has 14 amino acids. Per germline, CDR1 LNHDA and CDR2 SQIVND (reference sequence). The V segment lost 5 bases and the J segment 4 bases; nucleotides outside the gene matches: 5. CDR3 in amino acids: CASSQSGVYNEQFF. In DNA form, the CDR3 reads TGTGCCAGTAGTCAAAGCGGGGTGTACAATGAGCAGTTCTTC.

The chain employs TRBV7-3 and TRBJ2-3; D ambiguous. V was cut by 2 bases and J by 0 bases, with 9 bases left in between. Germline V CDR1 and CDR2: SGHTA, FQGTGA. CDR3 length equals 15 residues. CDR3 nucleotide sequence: TGTGCCAGCAGCTTAGATGGCAGGAGCACAGATACGCAGTATTTT. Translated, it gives CASSLDGRSTDTQYF. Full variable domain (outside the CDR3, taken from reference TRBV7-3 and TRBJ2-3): GAGVSQTPSNKVTEKGKYVELRCDPISGHTALYWYRQSLGQGPEFLIYFQGTGAADDSGLPNDRFFAVRPEGSVSTLKIQRTERGDSAVYLCASSLDGRSTDTQYFGPGTRLTVL.

CDR3 amino acids: CASSARGFPTDTQYF. DNA of the CDR3: TGTGCCAGCAGCGCCCGGGGGTTCCCCACAGATACGCAGTATTTT. The chain is built from TRBV9 and TRBJ2-3; D possibly corresponds to TRBD2 (6 bases). Germline CDR1 reads SGDLS; CDR2 reads YYNGEE. V was clipped by 3 bases and J by 2 bases, with 13 bases between them. This CDR3 region has 15 residues.

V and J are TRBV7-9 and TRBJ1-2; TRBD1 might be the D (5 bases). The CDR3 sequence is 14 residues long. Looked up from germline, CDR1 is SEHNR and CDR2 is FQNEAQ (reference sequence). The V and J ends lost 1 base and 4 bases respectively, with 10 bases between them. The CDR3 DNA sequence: TGTGCCAGCAGCTTAGGTGGCGGGACCTATGGCTACACCTTC. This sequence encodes CASSLGGGTYGYTF.

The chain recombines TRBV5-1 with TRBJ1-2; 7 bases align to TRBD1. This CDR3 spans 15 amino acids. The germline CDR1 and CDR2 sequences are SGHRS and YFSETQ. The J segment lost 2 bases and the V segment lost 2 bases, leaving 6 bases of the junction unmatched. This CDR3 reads CASSLQGITNYGYTF. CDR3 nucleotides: TGCGCCAGCAGCTTACAGGGGATCACGAACTATGGCTACACCTTC.

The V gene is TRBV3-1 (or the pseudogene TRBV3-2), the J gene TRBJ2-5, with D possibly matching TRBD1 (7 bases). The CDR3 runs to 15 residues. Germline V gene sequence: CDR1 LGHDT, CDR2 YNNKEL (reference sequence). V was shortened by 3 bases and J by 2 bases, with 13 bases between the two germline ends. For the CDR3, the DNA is TGTGCCAGCAGCCACCGCGGGACAGCACAAGAGACCCAGTACTTC. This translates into CASSHRGTAQETQYF.

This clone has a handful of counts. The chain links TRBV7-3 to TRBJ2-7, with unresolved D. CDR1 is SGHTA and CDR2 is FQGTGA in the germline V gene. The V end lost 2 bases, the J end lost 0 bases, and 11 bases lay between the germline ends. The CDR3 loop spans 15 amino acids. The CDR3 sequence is CASSLEGGNSYEQYF. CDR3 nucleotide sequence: TGTGCCAGCAGCTTAGAAGGCGGAAACTCCTACGAGCAGTACTTC.